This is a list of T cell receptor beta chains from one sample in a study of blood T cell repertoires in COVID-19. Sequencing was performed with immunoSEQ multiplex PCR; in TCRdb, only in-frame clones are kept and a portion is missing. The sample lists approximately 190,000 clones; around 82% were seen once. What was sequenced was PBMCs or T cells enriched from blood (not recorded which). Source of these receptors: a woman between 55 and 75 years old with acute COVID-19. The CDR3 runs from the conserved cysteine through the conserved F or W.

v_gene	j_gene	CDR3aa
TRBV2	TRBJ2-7	CASSVALVGRGEQYF
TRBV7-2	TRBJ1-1	CASSLGVGPAGTEAFF
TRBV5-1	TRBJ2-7	CASSLSSYEQYF
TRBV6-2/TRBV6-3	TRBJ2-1	CASSYLGRSDYNEQFF
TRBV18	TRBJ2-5	CASSPAGARETQYF
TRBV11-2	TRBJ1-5	CASSLEQSNQPQHF
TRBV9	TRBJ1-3	CASSAEYRSISGNTIYF
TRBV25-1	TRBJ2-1	CASSGGGLAGSYNEQFF
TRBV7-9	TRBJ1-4	CASSPPGDEKLFF
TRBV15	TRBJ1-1	CATSRDVNTEAFF
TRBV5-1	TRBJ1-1	CASSLAGVAEAFF
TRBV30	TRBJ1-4	CAWSQRGGTGNEKLFF
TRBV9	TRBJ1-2	CASSVRGPVFGYTF
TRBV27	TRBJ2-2	CASTLGGGYTGELFF
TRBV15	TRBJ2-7	CATSRDIGAEEQYF
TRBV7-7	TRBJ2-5	CASSLGTRRGETQYF
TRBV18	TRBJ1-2	CASSPSAGRSNYGYTF
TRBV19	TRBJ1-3	CASSRRTGSGNTIYF
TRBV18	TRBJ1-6	CASSLGRGGNSPLHF
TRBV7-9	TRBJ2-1	CASSLEHILAGGLEQFF
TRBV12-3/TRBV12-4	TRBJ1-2	CASSSSGDYGYTF
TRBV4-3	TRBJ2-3	CASSQEAEAGGADTQYF
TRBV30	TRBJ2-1	CAWSVYERNEQFF
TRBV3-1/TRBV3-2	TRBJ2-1	CASSQDSRQDPSYNEQFF
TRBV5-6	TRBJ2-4	CASSFGQMSKKNIQYF
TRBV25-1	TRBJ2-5	CASSGPGLRNRETQYF
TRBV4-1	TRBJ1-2	CASSLGDRNYGYTF
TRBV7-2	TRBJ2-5	CASSYYRGQETQYF
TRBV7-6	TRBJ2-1	CASGNRGRGLDEQFF
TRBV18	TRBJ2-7	CASSPPGSPYEQYF
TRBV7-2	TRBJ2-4	CASSSGQGIDIQYF
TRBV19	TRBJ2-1	CASSWRGVSYNEQFF
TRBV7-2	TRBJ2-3	CASSLPTSRTDTQYF
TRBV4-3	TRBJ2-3	CASSQDGGGWDTQYF
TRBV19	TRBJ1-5	CASSISGRRNQPQHF
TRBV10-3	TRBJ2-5	CAINAGDNQYF
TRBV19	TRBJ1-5	CASTSQGSQPQHF
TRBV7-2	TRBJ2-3	CASSLGGADTQYF
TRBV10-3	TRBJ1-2	CAISFGQGSGNYGYTF
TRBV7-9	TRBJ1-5	CASSLSEGVGNQPQHF
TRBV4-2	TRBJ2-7	CASSQGPRSGGEQYF
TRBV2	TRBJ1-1	CASSEDRGRGTEAFF
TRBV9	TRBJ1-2	CASSGTGTHGYTF
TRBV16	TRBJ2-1	CASSHSPGLAGVYNEQFF
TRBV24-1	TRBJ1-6	CATSDGTYNSPLHF
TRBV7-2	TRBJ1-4	CASSLDGGTVATNEKLFF
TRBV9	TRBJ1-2	CASSPSGVYGYTF
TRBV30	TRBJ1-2	CAWSIQGYGYTF